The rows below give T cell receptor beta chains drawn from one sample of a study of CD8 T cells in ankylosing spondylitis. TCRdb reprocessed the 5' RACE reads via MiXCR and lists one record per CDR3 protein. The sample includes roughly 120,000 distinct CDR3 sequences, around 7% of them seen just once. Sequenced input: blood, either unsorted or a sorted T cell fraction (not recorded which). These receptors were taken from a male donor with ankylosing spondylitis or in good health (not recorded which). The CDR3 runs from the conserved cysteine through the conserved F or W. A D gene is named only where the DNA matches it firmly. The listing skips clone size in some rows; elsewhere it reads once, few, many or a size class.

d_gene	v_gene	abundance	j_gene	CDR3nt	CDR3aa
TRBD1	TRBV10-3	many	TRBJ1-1	TGTGCCATCAGGAGGGACAGGAACACTGAAGCTTTCTTT	CAIRRDRNTEAFF
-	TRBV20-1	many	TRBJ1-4	TGCAGTGCCGTCCGGGACGGTAATGAAAAACTGTTTTTT	CSAVRDGNEKLFF
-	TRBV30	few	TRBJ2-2	TGTGCCTGGAGTGTACTCCCAGACACCGGGGAGCTGTTTTTT	CAWSVLPDTGELFF
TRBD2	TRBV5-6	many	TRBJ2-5	TGTGCCAGTAAATTCTCCGGGGGGAGAGAGACCCAGTACTTC	CASKFSGGRETQYF
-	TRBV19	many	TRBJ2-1	TGTGCCAGTAGTATAATGGTTCTGGGGTTGGGAGAGCAGTTCTTC	CASSIMVLGLGEQFF
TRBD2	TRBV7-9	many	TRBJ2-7	TGTGCCAGCAGCTCCGGGACTAGCGGGAGCGTTCCCTACGAGCAGTACTTC	CASSSGTSGSVPYEQYF
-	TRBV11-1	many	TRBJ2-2	TGTGCCAGCAGCTTAGGCCCGACAGCCGCCGGGGAGCTGTTTTTT	CASSLGPTAAGELFF
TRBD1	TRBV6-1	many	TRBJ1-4	TGTGCATCAGGGGGGCCTAATGAAAAACTGTTTTTT	CASGGPNEKLFF
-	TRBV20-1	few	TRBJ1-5	TGCAGTGCCGCCCGATCAGACAATCAGCCCCAGCATTTT	CSAARSDNQPQHF
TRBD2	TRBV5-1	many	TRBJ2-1	TGCGCCAGCAGCTCTGGGACTAGCGGCACCTACAATGAGCAGTTCTTC	CASSSGTSGTYNEQFF
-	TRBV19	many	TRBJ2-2	TGTGCCAGTCGGGCGCTTGCGTCGAACACCGGGGAGCTGTTTTTT	CASRALASNTGELFF
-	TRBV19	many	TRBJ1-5	TGTGCCAGTAGTTCCGGACGTCCGATTTTGGGGCAGCCCCAGCATTTT	CASSSGRPILGQPQHF
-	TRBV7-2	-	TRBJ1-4	TGTGCCAGCAGCTTACCAGGGGTTGAAAAACTGTTTTTT	CASSLPGVEKLFF
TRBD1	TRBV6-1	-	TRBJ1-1	TGTGCCAGCAGCAAGACAGGGATGAACCCTGACGCTTTCTTT	CASSKTGMNPDAFF
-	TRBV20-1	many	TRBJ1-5	TGCAGTGCTAGAGACGGGGGCAATCAGCCCCAGCATTTT	CSARDGGNQPQHF
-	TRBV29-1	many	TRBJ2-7	TGCAGCGTTCAAGGACTGAGCTCCTACGAGCAGTACTTC	CSVQGLSSYEQYF
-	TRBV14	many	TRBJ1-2	TGTGCCAGCAGCCTCATCGGGAGGTATGGCTACACCTTC	CASSLIGRYGYTF
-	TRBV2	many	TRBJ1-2	TGTGCCAGCAGTGAGGACGCCTCGTATGGCTACACCTTC	CASSEDASYGYTF